One sample yielded the 3 T cell receptor beta chains listed below, sequenced in a study of OX40 agonist ivuxolimab in advanced cancers. Clones were sequenced by immunoSEQ multiplex PCR, and TCRdb holds only the in-frame ones, with some missing. This table has under 95,000 clones, 86% appearing once. The input for sequencing was CD4+ or CD8+ T cells sorted from blood, taken in a trial of the OX40 agonist ivuxolimab. The origin of the receptors is an adult with an advanced solid tumor such as melanoma, head and neck, liver or kidney cancer.

The V and J genes are TRBV2 and TRBJ2-7; maybe TRBD2 (5 bases). Deletions cut 1 base from V and 5 bases from J, with 12 bases between. The CDR3 contains 14 residues. The germline CDR1 and CDR2 sequences are SNHLY and FYNNEI. CDR3 sequence: CASSEELGVHEQYF. CDR3 bases: TGTGCCAGCAGTGAAGAACTAGGAGTCCACGAGCAGTACTTC. The whole variable domain, filled in from reference TRBV2 and TRBJ2-7, reads EPEVTQTPSHQVTQMGQEVILRCVPISNHLYFYWYRQILGQKVEFLVSFYNNEISEKSEIFDDQFSVERPDGSNFTLKIRSTKLEDSAMYFCASSEELGVHEQYFGPGTRLTVT.

This clone came up a few times. This chain uses TRBV11-2 with TRBJ1-3, with D hard to call. V was cut by 5 bases and J by 0 bases, with 5 bases left in between. Germline assignment: CDR1 SGHAT and CDR2 FQNNGV. The CDR3 has 13 residues. CDR3 nucleotides: TGTGCCAGCAGCAGGAACTCTGGAAACACCATATATTTT. Amino acids: CASSRNSGNTIYF.

This clone has only a few counts. The CDR3 protein is CASSKKRGTEAFF. CDR3 bases: TGTGCCAGCAGTAAAAAACGGGGGACTGAAGCTTTCTTT. The V call is TRBV6-5, the J call TRBJ1-1; D may be TRBD1 (5 bases). Germline-derived CDR1 and CDR2 are MNHEY and SVGAGI. This CDR3 region has 13 residues. V was shortened by 5 bases and J by 5 bases, with 12 bases between the two germline ends.